The source of this T cell receptor (beta chain) is a study of response to subunit inactivated influenza vaccine. TCRdb re-derived calls from the RT-PCR reads in MiXCR, one entry per CDR3 protein. Among about 650,000 distinct CDR3 sequences listed, 13% to 15% were seen once. Sequenced here: PBMCs from blood, sampled 14 days before vaccination. This clonotype was sampled from a man aged 50 to 60 who received an inactivated influenza vaccine.

The CDR3 here is CASSLTQGTGSPLHF. The CDR3 DNA reads TGTGCCAGCAGCCTAACACAGGGGACCGGTTCACCCCTCCACTTT. The chain combines TRBV6-2 or TRBV6-3 with TRBJ1-6; 7 positions match TRBD1. Losses at the gene ends were 6 bases for V and 9 bases for J; bases not matched to a gene: 11. The CDR3 totals 15 residues. Germline V gene lookup returns CDR1 MNHEY and CDR2 SVGEGT.